This T cell receptor (beta chain) was found in a study of T cells in Graves' hyperthyroidism and ophthalmopathy (dated 2019 in TCRdb). Some background on the complete study: Peripheral blood samples were taken at the time of initial diagnosis, prior to any treatment. The roughly 99 discovery patients were divided at random into training and test sets in a 7:3 ratio. The study also compared thyroid tissue and blood T-cell repertoires from over 5 Graves' hyperthyroidism patients. Whether ophthalmopathy could be predicted prospectively was tested in an independent validation cohort made up of fewer than 20 hyperthyroidism patients plus 17 patients who later progressed to ophthalmopathy. TCR Vbeta CDR3 sequencing of approximately 140 peripheral blood samples (over 40 ophthalmopathy, 75 to 85 hyperthyroidism and around 17 progressor patients) is reported in the paper. After blood sampling, hyperthyroidism patients were treated with methimazole at a starting dose of 30 mg daily, and ophthalmopathy patients were treated with high-dose intravenous methylprednisolone. To identify distinguishing TCR V-J signatures, a discovery cohort of roughly 100 patients was used, comprising some 45 with Graves' ophthalmopathy and some 57 with stable Graves' hyperthyroidism. Study-wide conclusions, independent of this receptor: Most expanded thyroid clonotypes (frequency above 0.001) were also found in blood, which suggests that blood repertoires may mirror thyroid immune responses. In validation, the model predicted progression to ophthalmopathy with 65% to 71% sensitivity and 72% to 75% specificity, a median of roughly seven months before onset. A model built on a 13 V-J signature distinguished ophthalmopathy from stable hyperthyroidism, reaching about 88% sensitivity and under 84% specificity in cross-validation and 80%/75% in testing. No statistical method was used to fix the sample size in advance, and group allocation was not hidden from the investigators.

This clonotype was counted ten times or more. Which antigen it targets is not known. Per-base qualities were not stored, and no clone one base away is much larger. Stable Graves' hyperthyroidism was defined as the absence of progression to ophthalmopathy over 18 months of follow-up. Hyperthyroidism patients were newly diagnosed, with disease duration under 2 months, and aged 18 to 65 years. The study excluded patients with uncontrolled infections, other autoimmune diseases, pregnancy or lactation. Diagnoses were based on clinical symptoms, serum thyroxine and TRAb, thyroid ultrasound and orbital computed tomography. Ficoll-Paque density gradient centrifugation was used to isolate PBMCs from about 10 ml of fresh peripheral blood. Trizol reagent was used to extract total RNA, and RNA quality was then checked on an Agilent 2100 Bioanalyzer. The TCR beta CDR3 regions were amplified from RNA transcripts. The first round of RT-PCR for the TCR CDR3 was performed with the HTBI primer set and the Qiagen OneStep RT-PCR kit. Libraries were constructed in a second round of multiplex PCR, after which size selection and purification were performed. Libraries were sequenced paired-end with 100 bp reads on an Illumina HiSeq2000. Turning to the authors' computational methods: SOAPnuke was used to process the raw data, throwing out any read that contained adapters or uncalled bases, had a mean Phred below 15, or lacked an exact constant-primer or identifier match. COPE v1.2.5 was used to merge high-quality paired reads, and clonotypes were defined as unique nucleotide sequences. MiTCR v1.1 was used to align clonotypes to the IMGT TRBV, TRBD and TRBJ reference segments. Analysis was restricted to V-J combinations with a frequency above 0.0001, which covered roughly 99% of repertoires. A TCS score was defined as the ratio between F50 (clonal expansion) and ExV (chaos), using BLOSUM62-based TCRdist between CDR3 peptides within each V-J. Welch's t-statistics and random forest reduced fewer than 600 V-J features to roughly 13, which were used in a naive Bayes classifier (R e1071). TCRdb redid the processing of the public reads, applying fastp at Q25 and MiXCR, and retained in-frame beta chains. Under each unique CDR3 protein, matching rows form one entry showing the most common genes and DNA. In this record, the V and J calls reflect TCRdb's handling and not the investigators' own analysis. Present in this sample are some 760,000 distinct CDR3 sequences, about 15% of which were seen just once. 10% to 13% of the sample lies in the top ten.

Sequenced sample: blood. The receptor was derived from a woman aged 18-29 years with Graves' hyperthyroidism.

CDR3 loop: CASSTPFRDLGPETQYF. The nucleotide sequence reads TGTGCCAGCAGCACCCCCTTCCGGGACTTAGGCCCAGAGACCCAGTACTTC. The chain uses TRBV7-2 and TRBJ2-5; TRBD2 is perhaps the D gene, given 6 matching bases. The junction shows trimming of 5 bases on V and 4 bases on J, plus 23 bases between the germline ends. The CDR3 sequence holds 17 residues, the cysteine and phenylalanine included. CDR3 DNA is the only sequence kept; it has 51 bases, read in frame from the first base. CDR1 and CDR2 are drawn from the germline V gene: SGHTA, FQGNSA.